Listed below are T cell receptor beta chains from one sample, sequenced in a study of CD8 T cells in Susac syndrome. TCRdb re-called the immunoSEQ multiplex PCR reads through MiXCR, storing one row per CDR3 protein. This table has some 160,000 distinct CDR3 sequences, around 90% appearing once. Sequenced material: CD4+ T cells from PBMCs. The receptor source for this set is a human donor in good health. CDR3s include the opening cysteine and the closing phenylalanine or tryptophan. A D gene is named only where the DNA matches it firmly. Size values are once, few and many counts, or a class for expanded clones, and some rows have none.

v_gene,abundance,j_gene,d_gene,CDR3nt,CDR3aa
TRBV9,-,TRBJ2-1,-,TGTGCCAGCAGCGTAGGCGGGACCCCCCGGCACAATGAGCAGTTCTTC,CASSVGGTPRHNEQFF
TRBV30,few,TRBJ2-1,-,TGTGCCTGCCTGACACCAAGCTCCTACAATGAGCAGTTCTTC,CACLTPSSYNEQFF
TRBV6-9,-,TRBJ1-2,-,TGTGCCAGCAGTTATTCGACAGGACTTAACTATGGCTACACCTTC,CASSYSTGLNYGYTF
TRBV29-1,-,TRBJ2-3,TRBD2,TGCAGCGTTGAATTGACTAGCGGACCAGATACGCAGTATTTT,CSVELTSGPDTQYF
TRBV25-1,-,TRBJ1-1,-,TGTGCCAGCAGTGAATACCCAGAGGGCACTGAAGCTTTCTTT,CASSEYPEGTEAFF
TRBV11-2,-,TRBJ2-2,-,TGTGCCAGCAGCTTAGTAGGACACACCGGGGAGCTGTTTTTT,CASSLVGHTGELFF
TRBV3-1,-,TRBJ2-1,TRBD2,TGTGCCAGCAGCCCTTCGAGCGGGAGCCGCAATGAGCAGTTCTTC,CASSPSSGSRNEQFF
TRBV10-3,-,TRBJ2-1,TRBD2,TGTGCCATCAGTGGCCCTCGCGTTAGCGGGATGGGCTATGAGCAGTTCTTC,CAISGPRVSGMGYEQFF
TRBV5-1,-,TRBJ1-1,TRBD1,TGCGCCAGCAGCTTGGGGACAGGGATCACTGAAGCTTTCTTT,CASSLGTGITEAFF
TRBV7-8,-,TRBJ1-1,-,TGTGCCAGCAGCCATAGGGCCTCCCTTGAAGCTTTCTTT,CASSHRASLEAFF
TRBV7-9,few,TRBJ1-1,TRBD1,TGTGCCAGCAGCTTAAGAACAGGGGGGAACACTGAAGCTTTCTTT,CASSLRTGGNTEAFF
TRBV19,-,TRBJ2-2,TRBD2,TGTGCCAGTAAGTTCGGGCCCAACGCGGGAGGTTCCGGGGAGCTGTTTTTT,CASKFGPNAGGSGELFF
TRBV3-1,few,TRBJ1-5,TRBD1,TGTGCCAGCAGCCCTGGGACAGGACTCAATCAGCCCCAGCATTTT,CASSPGTGLNQPQHF
TRBV20-1,-,TRBJ2-2,TRBD2,TGCAGTGCTAGAGATTTAGCGGGGGCCCCCACCGGGGAGCTGTTTTTT,CSARDLAGAPTGELFF
TRBV6-5,-,TRBJ1-1,-,TGTGCCAGCAGTCAGGGCCCGGGGGTGAACACTGAAGCTTTCTTT,CASSQGPGVNTEAFF
TRBV24-1,-,TRBJ2-2,-,TGTGCCACCAGTCCCTGGACTCAACGGGACACCGGGGAGCTGTTTTTT,CATSPWTQRDTGELFF
TRBV10-1,-,TRBJ1-1,-,TGCGCCAGCAGTGATTCGGGATCAGGGGTAGCTTTCTTT,CASSDSGSGVAFF
TRBV7-2,-,TRBJ1-1,-,TGTGCCAGCAGTTCAAAGGTTTCCTTAAAAGCTTTCTTT,CASSSKVSLKAFF
TRBV20-1,-,TRBJ1-2,TRBD1,TGCAGTGCTAGGGGGACAGGCAGCTATGGCTACACCTTC,CSARGTGSYGYTF
TRBV30,-,TRBJ1-4,-,TGTGCCTGGAGTGTACAACATGAAAAACTGTTTTTT,CAWSVQHEKLFF
TRBV27,-,TRBJ1-2,-,TGTGCCAGCAGTTTATGGGGACGTGGTGGCTATGGCTACACCTTC,CASSLWGRGGYGYTF
TRBV24-1,-,TRBJ2-1,TRBD2,TGTGCCACCAGTGACCGTCTAGCGGGGGCCGACAATGAGCAGTTCTTC,CATSDRLAGADNEQFF
TRBV23-1,-,TRBJ1-2,-,TGCGCCAGCAGTCAATCGCACAGGGTGTGCGGCTACACCTTC,CASSQSHRVCGYTF
TRBV2,-,TRBJ1-1,-,TGTGCCAGCTATCCGAGGCAGATGAACACTGAAGCTTTCTTT,CASYPRQMNTEAFF
TRBV6-6,once,TRBJ2-7,TRBD1,TGTGCCAGCAGTCGATCCGGGACAGACTACGAGCAGTACTTC,CASSRSGTDYEQYF
TRBV6-6,-,TRBJ1-2,-,TGTGCCAGCAGTTGGACGGCCGGTAACTATGGCTACACCTTC,CASSWTAGNYGYTF
TRBV20-1,-,TRBJ2-7,-,TGCAGTGCTAGGGACAGACCCTCCTACGAGCAGTACTTC,CSARDRPSYEQYF
TRBV5-1,-,TRBJ1-2,TRBD1,TGCGCCAGCAGCTTGCCAGGGGGATATGGCTACACCTTC,CASSLPGGYGYTF
TRBV7-2,-,TRBJ1-2,TRBD1,TGTGCCAGCAACCCGGGACAGGGAAGGAATGGCTACACCTTC,CASNPGQGRNGYTF
TRBV5-6,once,TRBJ2-7,-,TGTGCCAGCAGCTTGATACGGGTCGAAGGGCGCCACGAGCAGTACTTC,CASSLIRVEGRHEQYF
TRBV12-3/TRBV12-4,-,TRBJ2-5,-,TGTGCCAGCAGTTTATCAGGGGCCCTTAGGGAGACCCAGTACTTC,CASSLSGALRETQYF
TRBV19,-,TRBJ1-1,-,TGTGCCAGTAGTATTGGTCCGGGGGGGACTGAAGCTTTCTTT,CASSIGPGGTEAFF
TRBV20-1,once,TRBJ2-2,-,TGCAGTGCTAGAGAGCGGGCAGTTCCCGGGGAGCTGTTTTTT,CSARERAVPGELFF
TRBV3-1,-,TRBJ1-5,-,TGTGCCAGCAGCCTTCTGAGAGACAAGCCCCAGCATTTT,CASSLLRDKPQHF
TRBV7-9,once,TRBJ2-1,TRBD1,TGTGCCAGCAGCTTAACAGGGGCGCGGGATGAGCAGTTCTTC,CASSLTGARDEQFF
TRBV2,-,TRBJ1-2,-,TGTGCCAGCAGTGAAGATTCCGTTTATGGCTACACCTTC,CASSEDSVYGYTF
TRBV24-1,-,TRBJ2-7,-,TGTGCCACCTTCTACGAGCAGTACTTC,CATFYEQYF
TRBV2,-,TRBJ1-2,TRBD1,TGTGCCAGCAGTTCCGACAGGGTCGGCTACACCTTC,CASSSDRVGYTF
TRBV3-1,-,TRBJ2-3,TRBD1,TGTGCCAGCAGTCCCGGGACAGGGTACGCAGATACGCAGTATTTT,CASSPGTGYADTQYF
TRBV6-6,few,TRBJ2-7,-,TGTGCCAGCAGTCAGGGGGGATCCTACGAGCAGTACTTC,CASSQGGSYEQYF
TRBV19,-,TRBJ2-7,TRBD2,TGTGCCAGTAGTATACGATTGGGGGGGGCCTACGAGCAGTACTTC,CASSIRLGGAYEQYF
TRBV7-2,-,TRBJ1-2,TRBD1,TGTGCCAGCAGCTTAGCGGGGACAGAACGTTATGGCTACACCTTC,CASSLAGTERYGYTF
TRBV7-2,few,TRBJ2-7,-,TGTGCCAGCGCACGGGGACTCACTCGATCCTACGAGCAGTACTTC,CASARGLTRSYEQYF
TRBV4-3,-,TRBJ1-3,-,TGCGCCAGCAGCCAAGAACGGGCCCTCGATACCCCCGCCTACTCTGGAAACACCATATATTTT,CASSQERALDTPAYSGNTIYF
TRBV12-3/TRBV12-4,-,TRBJ2-2,-,TGTGCCAGCAGTTTAGTTCAAGCCGGGGAGCTGTTTTTT,CASSLVQAGELFF
TRBV7-6,-,TRBJ2-2,TRBD2,TGTGCCAGCAGCAAAGGTGCGGGAGAAGTCACCGGGGAGCTGTTTTTT,CASSKGAGEVTGELFF
TRBV28,-,TRBJ1-1,-,TGTGCCAGCAGTTTGGGTCAGGGGTATGGTGAAGCTTTCTTT,CASSLGQGYGEAFF
TRBV7-8,-,TRBJ2-1,TRBD2,TGTGCCAGCAGCTTACCCGGACTAGCGGGGGATGGGCAGTTCTTC,CASSLPGLAGDGQFF
TRBV6-1,-,TRBJ2-2,-,TGTGCCAGCAGTGAACGACAGCTTAGTGGGGAGCTGTTTTTT,CASSERQLSGELFF
TRBV2,-,TRBJ1-1,-,TGTGCCAGCAACACACAGGGTTGGAGCACTGAAGCTTTCTTT,CASNTQGWSTEAFF
TRBV5-1,-,TRBJ2-7,-,TGCGCCAGCAGCTTGGACGCGACAATCAGATACTTC,CASSLDATIRYF
TRBV14,-,TRBJ2-2,-,TGTGCCAGCAGCCAACTGGCCCTTAACACCGGGGAGCTGTTTTTT,CASSQLALNTGELFF
TRBV4-3,-,TRBJ2-5,-,TGCGCCAGCAGCCAGGTCTTTCAAGAGACCCAGTACTTC,CASSQVFQETQYF
TRBV10-3,-,TRBJ1-1,TRBD1,TGTGCCATCAGGGACGACAGGGGCGCTGAAGCTTTCTTT,CAIRDDRGAEAFF
TRBV20-1,-,TRBJ1-1,-,TGCAGTGCCACCGGGACGAACACTGAAGCTTTCTTT,CSATGTNTEAFF
TRBV11-2,-,TRBJ1-1,-,TGTGCCAGCCACTTTTCGGGTACTACTGAAGCTTTCTTT,CASHFSGTTEAFF
TRBV5-1,-,TRBJ2-7,TRBD1,TGCGCCAGCAGCTTGTTCGGGACAGGGTATGAGCAGTACTTC,CASSLFGTGYEQYF